This record looks at one T cell receptor (beta chain) sequence and its context. Its antigen is not identified. This record comes from a study of blood T cells in healthy people across ages. Study results and caveats: Long-lived donors had more naive CD4+ cells and higher diversity than aged donors. Without sorted subsets, naive and antigen-experienced compartments could not be conclusively compared. The recorded TCR beta diversity per million T cells decreased in a roughly linear manner with age.

Primers used in a second PCR of roughly 7 to 11 cycles were a sample-barcoded 5' primer and a J-beta primer mix. TCRdb ran MiXCR on the 5' RACE reads and lists one entry per CDR3 protein. This sample has roughly 1.9 million distinct CDR3 sequences, with roughly two fifths found just once. In germline, CDR1 is ENHRY, CDR2 SYGVKD. The CDR3 sequence is 14 residues long. Trimming at V came to 2 bases and at J to 4 bases, leaving 2 bases not matched to a gene. Samples had at least 6 million PBMCs isolated from them. The chain employs TRBV10-3 and TRBJ1-5, with TRBD1 identical over 7 bases. This receptor was taken from a human donor in good health. Sequenced: blood. This CDR3 is CAISERQGNQPQHF. The CDR3 DNA sequence: TGTGCCATCAGTGAGAGACAGGGTAATCAGCCCCAGCATTTT.